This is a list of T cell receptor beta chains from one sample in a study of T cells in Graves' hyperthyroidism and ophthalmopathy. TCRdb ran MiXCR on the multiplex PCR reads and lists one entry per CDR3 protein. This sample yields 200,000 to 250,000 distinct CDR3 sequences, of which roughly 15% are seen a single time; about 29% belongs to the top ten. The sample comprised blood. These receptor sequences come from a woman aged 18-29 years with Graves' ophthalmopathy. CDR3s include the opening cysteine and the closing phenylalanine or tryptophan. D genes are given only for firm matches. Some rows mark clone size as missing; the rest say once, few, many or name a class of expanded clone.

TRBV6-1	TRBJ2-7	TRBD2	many	CASSPGTSGPTYEQYF	TGTGCCAGCAGTCCCGGGACTAGCGGGCCGACCTACGAGCAGTACTTC
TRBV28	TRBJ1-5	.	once	CASRGVGQPQHF	TGTGCCAGCAGGGGAGTAGGACAGCCCCAGCATTTT
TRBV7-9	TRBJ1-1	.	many	CASSPDGMNTEAFF	TGTGCCAGCAGCCCGGACGGAATGAACACTGAAGCTTTCTTT
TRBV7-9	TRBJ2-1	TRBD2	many	CASSLRIAGRKGDEQFF	TGTGCCAGCAGCTTAAGGATAGCGGGAAGGAAGGGCGATGAGCAGTTCTTC
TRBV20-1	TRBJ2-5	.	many	CSASPPLGPQETQYF	TGCAGTGCCTCTCCCCCCTTGGGACCGCAAGAGACCCAGTACTTC
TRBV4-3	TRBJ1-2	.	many	CASSQDPGPTGVYGYTF	TGCGCCAGCAGCCAAGATCCGGGCCCCACTGGGGTCTATGGCTACACCTTC
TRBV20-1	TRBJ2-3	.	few	CSASPARASTDTQYF	TGCAGTGCTAGTCCGGCCCGCGCCAGCACAGATACGCAGTATTTT
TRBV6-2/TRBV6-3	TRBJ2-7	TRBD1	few	CASSSDRGLYEQYF	TGTGCCAGCAGTTCGGACAGGGGGCTCTACGAGCAGTACTTC
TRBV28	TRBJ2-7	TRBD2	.	CASNPTVRTSGRADEQYF	TGTGCCAGCAACCCAACGGTGAGGACTAGCGGGAGGGCCGACGAGCAGTACTTC
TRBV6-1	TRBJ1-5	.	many	CASSEVYPGLPNQPQHF	TGTGCCAGCAGTGAAGTGTATCCGGGACTCCCGAATCAGCCCCAGCATTTT
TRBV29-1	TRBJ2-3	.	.	CSVELIDTDTQYF	TGCAGCGTTGAATTGATAGACACAGATACGCAGTATTTT
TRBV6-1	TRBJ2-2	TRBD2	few	CASSPRAGGGAGELFF	TGTGCCAGCAGTCCAAGGGCGGGAGGCGGCGCCGGGGAGCTGTTTTTT
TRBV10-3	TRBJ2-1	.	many	CAISESYNEQFF	TGTGCCATCAGTGAGTCTTACAATGAGCAGTTCTTC
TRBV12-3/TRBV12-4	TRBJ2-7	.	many	CASSLGAGNEQYF	TGTGCCAGCAGTTTAGGAGCCGGGAACGAGCAGTACTTC
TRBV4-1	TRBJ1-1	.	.	CASSQGAGYELNTEAFF	TGCGCCAGCAGCCAAGGTGCGGGGTATGAGCTGAACACTGAAGCTTTCTTT
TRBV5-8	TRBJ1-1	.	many	CASSLLRDPQGTEAFF	TGTGCCAGCAGCTTGCTTCGGGACCCTCAGGGAACTGAAGCTTTCTTT
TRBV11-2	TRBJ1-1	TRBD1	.	CASSGTPGTAEAFF	TGTGCCAGCAGCGGAACCCCCGGGACAGCTGAAGCTTTCTTT
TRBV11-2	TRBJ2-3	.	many	CASSLFGRSPTDTQYF	TGTGCCAGCAGCTTATTTGGGCGGAGTCCAACAGATACGCAGTATTTT
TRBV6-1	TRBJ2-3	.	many	CASSTNRPGDTDTQYF	TGTGCCAGCAGTACAAACAGGCCTGGAGACACAGATACGCAGTATTTT
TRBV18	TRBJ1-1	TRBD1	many	CASSYNRGLGTEAFF	TGTGCCAGCTCGTACAACAGGGGATTGGGCACTGAAGCTTTCTTT
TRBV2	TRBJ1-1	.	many	CASSEHTEAFF	TGTGCCAGCAGTGAACACACTGAAGCTTTCTTT
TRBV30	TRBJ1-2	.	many	CAWSEQGAGGYTF	TGTGCCTGGAGTGAACAGGGTGCCGGTGGCTACACCTTC